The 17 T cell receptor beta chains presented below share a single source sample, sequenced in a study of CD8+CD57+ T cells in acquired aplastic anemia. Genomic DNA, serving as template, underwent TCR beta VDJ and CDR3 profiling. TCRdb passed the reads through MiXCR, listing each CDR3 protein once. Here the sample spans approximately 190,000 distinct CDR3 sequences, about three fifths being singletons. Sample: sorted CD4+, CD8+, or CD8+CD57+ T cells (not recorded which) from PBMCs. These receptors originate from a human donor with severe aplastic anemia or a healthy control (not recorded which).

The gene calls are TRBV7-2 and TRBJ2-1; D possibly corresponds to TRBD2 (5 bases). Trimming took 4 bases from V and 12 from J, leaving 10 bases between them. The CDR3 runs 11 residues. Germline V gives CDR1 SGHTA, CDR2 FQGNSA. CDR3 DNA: TGTGCCAGCAGCTCACTAGAGTTGCAGTTCTTC. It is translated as CASSSLELQFF.

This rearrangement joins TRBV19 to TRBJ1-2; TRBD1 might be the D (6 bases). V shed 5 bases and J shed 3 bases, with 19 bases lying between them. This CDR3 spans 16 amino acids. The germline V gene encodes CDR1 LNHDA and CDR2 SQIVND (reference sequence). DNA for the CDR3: TGTGCCAGTAGTGATCCATTCCTGGGGGGCGACTATGGCTACACCTTC. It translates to CASSDPFLGGDYGYTF.

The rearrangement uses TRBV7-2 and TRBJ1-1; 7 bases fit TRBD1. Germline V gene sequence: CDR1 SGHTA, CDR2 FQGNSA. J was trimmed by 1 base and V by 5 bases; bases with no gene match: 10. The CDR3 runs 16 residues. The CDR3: CASSRDRAYKNTEAFF. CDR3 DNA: TGTGCCAGCAGCCGTGACAGGGCATACAAGAACACTGAAGCTTTCTTT.

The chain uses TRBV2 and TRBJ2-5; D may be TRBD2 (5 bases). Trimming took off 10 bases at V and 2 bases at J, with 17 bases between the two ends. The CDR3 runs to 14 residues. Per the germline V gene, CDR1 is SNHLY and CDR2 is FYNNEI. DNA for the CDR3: TGTGCCAACACATGGTTAGGCGGGCAAGAGACCCAGTACTTC. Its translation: CANTWLGGQETQYF.

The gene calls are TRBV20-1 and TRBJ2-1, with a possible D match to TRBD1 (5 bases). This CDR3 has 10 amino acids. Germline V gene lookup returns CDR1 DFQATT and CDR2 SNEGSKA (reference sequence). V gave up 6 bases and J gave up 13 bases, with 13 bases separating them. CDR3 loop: CSALTGFQFF. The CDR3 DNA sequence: TGCAGTGCCCTAACAGGATTCCAGTTCTTC.

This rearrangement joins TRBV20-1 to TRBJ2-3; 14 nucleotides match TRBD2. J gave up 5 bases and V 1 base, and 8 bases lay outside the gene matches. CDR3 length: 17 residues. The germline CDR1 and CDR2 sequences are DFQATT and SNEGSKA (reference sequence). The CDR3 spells CSARAGTSGSERDTQYF. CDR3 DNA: TGCAGTGCTAGAGCTGGGACTAGCGGGAGTGAAAGAGATACGCAGTATTTT.

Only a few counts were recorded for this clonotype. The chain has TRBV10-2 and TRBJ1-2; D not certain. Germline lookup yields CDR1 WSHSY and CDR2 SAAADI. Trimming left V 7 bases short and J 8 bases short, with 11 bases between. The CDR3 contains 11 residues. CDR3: CASMGGWGYTF. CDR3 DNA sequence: TGCGCCAGCATGGGAGGGTGGGGCTACACCTTC.

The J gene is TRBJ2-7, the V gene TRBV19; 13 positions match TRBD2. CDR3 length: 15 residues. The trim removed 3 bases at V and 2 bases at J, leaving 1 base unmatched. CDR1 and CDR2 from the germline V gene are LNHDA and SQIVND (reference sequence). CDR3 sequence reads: CASSMTSGGTYEQYF. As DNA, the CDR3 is TGTGCCAGTAGTATGACTAGCGGGGGGACCTACGAGCAGTACTTC.

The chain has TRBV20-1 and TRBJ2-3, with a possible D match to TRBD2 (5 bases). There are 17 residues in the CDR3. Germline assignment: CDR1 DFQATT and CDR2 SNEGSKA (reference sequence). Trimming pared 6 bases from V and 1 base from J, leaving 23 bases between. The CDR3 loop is CSARSESPQMGTDTQYF. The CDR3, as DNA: TGCAGTGCCCGTAGCGAGTCACCTCAAATGGGCACAGATACGCAGTATTTT.

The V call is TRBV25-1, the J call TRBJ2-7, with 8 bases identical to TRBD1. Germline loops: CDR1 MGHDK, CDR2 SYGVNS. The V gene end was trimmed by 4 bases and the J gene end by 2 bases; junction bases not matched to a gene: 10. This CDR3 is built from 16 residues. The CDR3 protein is CASSVSLGQEPYEQYF. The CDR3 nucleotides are TGTGCCAGCAGTGTATCCCTGGGACAGGAGCCCTACGAGCAGTACTTC.

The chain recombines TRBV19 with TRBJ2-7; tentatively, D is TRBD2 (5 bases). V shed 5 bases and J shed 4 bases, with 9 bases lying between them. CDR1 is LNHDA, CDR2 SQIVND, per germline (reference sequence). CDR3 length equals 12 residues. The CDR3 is CASSVPGYEQYF. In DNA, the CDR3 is TGTGCCAGTAGTGTTCCGGGGTACGAGCAGTACTTC.

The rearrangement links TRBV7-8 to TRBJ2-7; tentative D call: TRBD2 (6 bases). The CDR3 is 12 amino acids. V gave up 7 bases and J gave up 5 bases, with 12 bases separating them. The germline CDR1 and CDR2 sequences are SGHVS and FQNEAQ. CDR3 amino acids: CASKLGGDEQYF. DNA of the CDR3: TGTGCCAGCAAACTTGGCGGGGACGAGCAGTACTTC.

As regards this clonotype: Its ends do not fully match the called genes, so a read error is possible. The CDR3 DNA reads TGTGCCAGCAGCTCAGACAGGGGGCATTCACCTCTCCACTTT. Protein: CASSSDRGHSPLHF. V usage is TRBV7-9 and J usage is TRBJ1-6; the match to TRBD1 covers 10 bases. This CDR3 spans 14 amino acids. The V gene's germline CDR1 is SEHNR and CDR2 FQNEAQ (reference sequence).

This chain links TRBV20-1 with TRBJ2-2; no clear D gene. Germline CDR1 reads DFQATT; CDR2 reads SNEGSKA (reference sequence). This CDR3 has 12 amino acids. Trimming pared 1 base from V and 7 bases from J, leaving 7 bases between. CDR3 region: CSARGPVGELFF. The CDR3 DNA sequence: TGCAGTGCTAGAGGTCCAGTCGGGGAGCTGTTTTTT.

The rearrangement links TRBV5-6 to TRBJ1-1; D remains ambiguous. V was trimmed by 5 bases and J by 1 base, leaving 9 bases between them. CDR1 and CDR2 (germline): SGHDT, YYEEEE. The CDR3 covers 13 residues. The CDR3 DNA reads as TGTGCCAGCAGGAAATACGGGAACACTGAAGCTTTCTTT. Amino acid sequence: CASRKYGNTEAFF.

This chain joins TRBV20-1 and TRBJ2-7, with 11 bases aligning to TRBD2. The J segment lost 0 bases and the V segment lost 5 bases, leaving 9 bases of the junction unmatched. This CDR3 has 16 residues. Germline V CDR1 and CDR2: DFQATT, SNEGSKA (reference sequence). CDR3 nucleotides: TGCAGTGCTGCCGGGACTAGCGGATCCCGCTCCTACGAGCAGTACTTC. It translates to CSAAGTSGSRSYEQYF.

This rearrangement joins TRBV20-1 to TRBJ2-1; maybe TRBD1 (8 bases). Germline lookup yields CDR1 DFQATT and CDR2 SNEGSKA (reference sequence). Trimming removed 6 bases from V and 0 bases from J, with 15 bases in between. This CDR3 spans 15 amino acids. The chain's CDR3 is CSASGGGSSYNEQFF. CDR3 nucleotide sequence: TGCAGTGCATCAGGGGGCGGGAGCTCCTACAATGAGCAGTTCTTC.